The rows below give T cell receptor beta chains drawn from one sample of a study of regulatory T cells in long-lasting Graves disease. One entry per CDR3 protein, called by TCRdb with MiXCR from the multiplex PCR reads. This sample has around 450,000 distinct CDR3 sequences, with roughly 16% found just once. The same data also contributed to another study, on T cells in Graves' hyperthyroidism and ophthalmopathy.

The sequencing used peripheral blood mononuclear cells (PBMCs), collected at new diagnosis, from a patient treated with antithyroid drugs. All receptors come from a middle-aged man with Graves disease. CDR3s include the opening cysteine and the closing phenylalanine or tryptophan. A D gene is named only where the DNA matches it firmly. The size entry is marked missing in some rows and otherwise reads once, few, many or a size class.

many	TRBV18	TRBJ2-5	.	CASSPPDLGETQYF	TGTGCCAGCTCACCACCGGACCTGGGAGAGACCCAGTACTTC
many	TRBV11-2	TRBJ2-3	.	CASSLDIRETQYF	TGTGCCAGCAGCTTAGATATCCGGGAGACGCAGTATTTT
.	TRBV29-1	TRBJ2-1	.	CSVEGHYNEQFF	TGCAGCGTTGAAGGTCACTACAATGAGCAGTTCTTC
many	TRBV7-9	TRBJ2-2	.	CASSYRGSPGRTGELFF	TGTGCCAGCAGCTACAGGGGATCACCAGGGAGGACCGGGGAGCTGTTTTTT
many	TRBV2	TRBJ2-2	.	CASSKAGANTGELFF	TGTGCCAGCAGTAAGGCGGGGGCCAACACCGGGGAGCTGTTTTTT
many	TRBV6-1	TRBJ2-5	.	CASGGSATQYF	TGTGCCAGCGGGGGCTCAGCGACCCAGTACTTC
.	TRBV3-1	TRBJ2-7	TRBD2	CASSQARPSGVWPYEQYF	TGTGCCAGCAGCCAAGCGAGGCCTAGCGGGGTTTGGCCCTACGAGCAGTACTTC
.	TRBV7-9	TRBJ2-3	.	CASSLRPRVVDTQYF	TGTGCCAGCAGCTTAAGACCACGGGTAGTAGATACGCAGTATTTT
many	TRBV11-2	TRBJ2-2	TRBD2	CASSSLAGSFTGELFF	TGTGCCAGCAGCTCCTTAGCGGGATCCTTCACCGGGGAGCTGTTTTTT
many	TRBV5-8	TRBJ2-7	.	CASSLGRLSSYEQYF	TGTGCCAGCAGCTTGGGGCGCCTTAGCTCCTACGAGCAGTACTTC
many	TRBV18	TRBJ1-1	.	CASSPQVNTEAFF	TGTGCCAGCAGCCCACAGGTGAACACTGAAGCTTTCTTT
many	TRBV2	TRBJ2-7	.	CASSEAEGSYEQYF	TGTGCCAGCAGTGAAGCAGAGGGATCCTACGAGCAGTACTTC
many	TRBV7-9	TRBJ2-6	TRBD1	CASSFPTGGSSGANVLTF	TGTGCCAGCAGCTTCCCGACAGGGGGGAGCTCTGGGGCCAACGTCCTGACTTTC
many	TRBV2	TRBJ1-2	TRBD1	CASSWGQRGNYGYTF	TGTGCCAGCAGTTGGGGACAGCGAGGGAACTATGGCTACACCTTC
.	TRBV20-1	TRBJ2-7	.	CSARGGAHEQYF	TGCAGTGCTAGAGGGGGGGCTCACGAGCAGTACTTC
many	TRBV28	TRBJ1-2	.	CASGLTSYGYTF	TGTGCCAGCGGATTGACGAGCTATGGCTACACCTTC
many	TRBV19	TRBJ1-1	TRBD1	CASSSGTGRTNTEAFF	TGTGCCAGTAGTAGCGGGACAGGGAGGACGAACACTGAAGCTTTCTTT
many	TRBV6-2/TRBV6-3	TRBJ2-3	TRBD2	CASSSGLAGEEDTQYF	TGTGCCAGCAGCTCCGGGTTAGCGGGAGAAGAAGATACGCAGTATTTT
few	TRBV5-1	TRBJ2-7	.	CASSFTENYEQYF	TGCGCCAGCAGCTTTACGGAGAACTACGAGCAGTACTTC
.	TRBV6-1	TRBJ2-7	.	CASSEVNGLEQYF	TGTGCCAGCAGTGAAGTAAATGGTCTCGAGCAGTACTTC
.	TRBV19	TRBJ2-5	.	CASRGTGQPGGTQYF	TGTGCCAGTAGGGGTACAGGGCAACCGGGTGGGACCCAGTACTTC
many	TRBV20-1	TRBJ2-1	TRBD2	CSARGLADNEQFF	TGCAGTGCTCGGGGACTAGCGGACAATGAGCAGTTCTTC
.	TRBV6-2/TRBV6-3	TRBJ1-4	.	CASRSGHNNEKLFF	TGTGCCAGCAGATCGGGACACAATAATGAAAAACTGTTTTTT
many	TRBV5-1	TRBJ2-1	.	CASSPGTFNEQFF	TGCGCCAGCAGCCCGGGGACTTTTAATGAGCAGTTCTTC
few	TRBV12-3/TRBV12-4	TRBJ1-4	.	CASSKTGVATNEKLFF	TGTGCCAGCAGTAAAACAGGAGTTGCAACTAATGAAAAACTGTTTTTT
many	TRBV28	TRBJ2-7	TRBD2	CASSLYGGYEQYF	TGTGCCAGCAGTTTATACGGGGGGTACGAGCAGTACTTC
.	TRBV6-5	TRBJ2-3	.	CASSYSTPAEGADTQYF	TGTGCCAGCAGTTACTCAACCCCAGCGGAAGGGGCGGATACGCAGTATTTT
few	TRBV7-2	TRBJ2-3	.	CASSSDRTQPQYF	TGTGCCAGCAGCTCCGACAGGACTCAGCCCCAGTATTTT
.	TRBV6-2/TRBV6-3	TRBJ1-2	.	CASSYSGRDDYGYTF	TGTGCCAGCAGTTACTCGGGCAGGGACGACTATGGCTACACCTTC
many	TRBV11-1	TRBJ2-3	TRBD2	CASSLWLGGSGPDTQYF	TGTGCCAGCAGCTTATGGTTGGGCGGGAGTGGCCCAGATACGCAGTATTTT
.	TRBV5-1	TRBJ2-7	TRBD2	CASSRQVGGTSDYEQYF	TGCGCCAGCAGCCGACAGGTCGGCGGGACTAGCGATTACGAGCAGTACTTC
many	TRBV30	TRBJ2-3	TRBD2	CAWGPGLAGPSTDTQYF	TGTGCCTGGGGTCCGGGACTAGCGGGTCCTAGCACAGATACGCAGTATTTT
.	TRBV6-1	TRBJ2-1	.	CASSVTIYNEQFF	TGTGCCAGCAGTGTAACAATTTACAATGAGCAGTTCTTC